This entry lists 24 T cell receptor beta chains sequenced from one sample in a study of blood T cell repertoires in COVID-19 (dated by TCRdb to the early 2020s). Receptor libraries were prepared by the immunoSEQ multiplex PCR assay. The table was pulled from immuneACCESS by TCRdb, which kept in-frame rearrangements only. Such tables lose some clones; where checked, under half of the loss comes from unresolved V genes, and the rest has no known cause. In all, the sample holds about 150,000 clones, and about 80% of those were seen once. Together, the top ten hold more than 8.5% of the sample. What was sequenced was PBMCs or T cells enriched from blood (not recorded which). The receptor set was obtained from a man aged 45-65 years who had recovered from COVID-19.

V gene TRBV3-1 (or the pseudogene TRBV3-2) combines with J gene TRBJ1-3; no definite D call. V shed 5 bases and J shed 0 bases, with 20 bases lying between them. This CDR3 has 18 amino acids. CDR1 and CDR2 (germline): LGHDT, YNNKEL (reference sequence). As DNA, the CDR3 is TGTGCCAGCAGCTCTGACAAAGCCCCCTTTAGCTCTGGAAACACCATATATTTT. It is translated as CASSSDKAPFSSGNTIYF.

V is TRBV30 and J is TRBJ2-7; maybe TRBD1 (5 bases). V was trimmed by 2 bases and J by 5 bases, leaving 13 bases between them. The CDR3 spans 13 residues. The germline CDR1 and CDR2 sequences are GTSNPN and SVGIG (reference sequence). The CDR3 nucleotides read TGTGCCTGGAGTAGACAGCCGCACAACGAGCAGTACTTC. Translating gives CAWSRQPHNEQYF.

A few counts support this clone. The chain is built from TRBV12-3 or TRBV12-4 and TRBJ2-5; TRBD2 aligns across 7 bases. The J segment lost 5 bases and the V segment lost 4 bases, leaving 4 bases of the junction unmatched. This CDR3 has 13 residues. CDR3 DNA: TGTGCCAGCAGTTGGACTAGTAGGGAGACCCAGTACTTC. Its translation: CASSWTSRETQYF.

V is TRBV7-2 and J is TRBJ2-5; possibly TRBD2 for D (5 bases). The CDR3 totals 13 residues. Germline CDR1 SGHTA, CDR2 FQGNSA. Trimming removed 1 base at V and 3 bases at J, with 6 bases between. The CDR3 loop reads CASSLVGEETQYF. The CDR3, as DNA: TGTGCCAGCAGCTTAGTCGGGGAAGAGACCCAGTACTTC.

This chain connects TRBV10-3 to TRBJ1-1; D perhaps matches TRBD1 (5 bases). This CDR3 region has 14 residues. CDR1 and CDR2 (germline): ENHRY, SYGVKD. V was pared by 4 bases and J by 5 bases, with 14 bases between. The CDR3 here is CAISGQGVQTEAFF. CDR3 nucleotides: TGTGCCATCAGTGGGCAGGGCGTTCAAACTGAAGCTTTCTTT.

The chain is built from TRBV7-8 and TRBJ1-3; 7 bases are a match to TRBD1. V dropped 1 base and J dropped 3; count of bases not matched to a gene: 12. The CDR3 spans 18 residues. Germline assignment: CDR1 SGHVS and CDR2 FQNEAQ. Written as DNA, the CDR3 is TGTGCCAGCAGCTTAGGGAGAAATACAGGGGTATTTGGAAACACCATATATTTT. Protein sequence: CASSLGRNTGVFGNTIYF.

This chain connects TRBV6-1 to TRBJ2-2, with 10 nucleotides matching TRBD2. V gave up 5 bases and J gave up 13 bases; unmatched junction bases: 10. The germline V gene has CDR1 MNHNS and CDR2 SASEGT. The CDR3 has 14 amino acids. The CDR3 bases are TGTGCCAGCAGTAAGGGGACTAGCGACCCTAGGCTGTTTTTT. It translates to CASSKGTSDPRLFF.

The chain joins TRBV9 to TRBJ2-5; 8 bases are a match to TRBD2. The trim removed 1 base at V and 1 base at J, leaving 3 bases unmatched. The V gene's germline CDR1 is SGDLS and CDR2 YYNGEE. CDR3 length: 15 amino acids. CDR3 amino acids: CASSVTRGAQETQYF. The DNA for the CDR3 is TGTGCCAGCAGCGTAACGCGGGGGGCCCAAGAGACCCAGTACTTC.

With regard to this clone: This sample includes further DNA sequences coding for the same CDR3. The chain uses TRBV3-1 (or the pseudogene TRBV3-2) and TRBJ1-6; 9 bases agree with TRBD1. Germline CDR1 and CDR2: LGHDT and YNNKEL (reference sequence). The J segment lost 2 bases and the V segment lost 6 bases, leaving 14 bases of the junction unmatched. There are 19 residues in the CDR3. CDR3 nucleotide sequence: TGTGCCAGCAGACAGACCTCTCCGGGACAGGGAACCTATAATTCACCCCTCCACTTT. Amino acid sequence: CASRQTSPGQGTYNSPLHF.

The chain is built from TRBV18 and TRBJ1-5, with 10 bases aligning to TRBD1. V lost 6 bases to trimming and J lost 4 bases; unmatched junction nucleotides: 9. The length of the CDR3 is 16 residues. Per germline, CDR1 KGHSH and CDR2 LQKENI. CDR3 DNA sequence: TGTGCCAGCTCTTCTACGGACAGGGGGGGGAATCAGCCCCAGCATTTT. Its protein is CASSSTDRGGNQPQHF.

The chain uses TRBV19 and TRBJ2-7; D not certain. The V end was cut by 3 bases, the J end by 0 bases, with 9 bases between. CDR3 size: 14 residues. Germline V gene lookup returns CDR1 LNHDA and CDR2 SQIVND (reference sequence). The CDR3 nucleotides read TGTGCCAGTAGTATTGGTCCGAGCTCCTACGAGCAGTACTTC. The encoded protein is CASSIGPSSYEQYF. The variable domain in full, completed from reference TRBV19 and TRBJ2-7, reads DGGITQSPKYLFRKEGQNVTLSCEQNLNHDAMYWYRQDPGQGLRLIYYSQIVNDFQKGDIAEGYSVSREKKESFPLTVTSAQKNPTAFYLCASSIGPSSYEQYFGPGTRLTVT.

V gene TRBV10-3 combines with J gene TRBJ1-3; tentative D call: TRBD1 (5 bases). The CDR3 totals 14 residues. Trimming left V 4 bases short and J 4 bases short, with 11 bases between. Germline V gives CDR1 ENHRY, CDR2 SYGVKD. CDR3 sequence: CAISGDSSGNTIYF. In DNA, the CDR3 is TGTGCCATCAGTGGCGACAGTTCCGGAAACACCATATATTTT.

The chain has TRBV7-9 and TRBJ2-7; 12 bases are a match to TRBD1. V dropped 5 bases and J dropped 7; count of bases not matched to a gene: 15. Germline CDR1 and CDR2: SEHNR and FQNEAQ (reference sequence). The CDR3 length is 17 residues. The CDR3 DNA is TGTGCCAGCAGCCCTTGGGGACAGGGGGCGTCCGGATCGGAGCAGTACTTC. This encodes CASSPWGQGASGSEQYF.

The rearrangement links TRBV6-1 to TRBJ1-4, with D tentatively TRBD1 (6 bases). V dropped 3 bases and J dropped 8 bases, with 13 bases sitting between them. Germline V gives CDR1 MNHNS, CDR2 SASEGT. The CDR3 is 14 amino acids. The CDR3: CASSELQGGEKLFF. The CDR3 nucleotides are TGTGCCAGCAGTGAGCTACAGGGCGGAGAAAAACTGTTTTTT.

This clone has just one count. V gene TRBV10-3 combines with J gene TRBJ1-2; TRBD1 matches at 9 bases. CDR3 length: 15 amino acids. The V segment lost 4 bases and the J segment 3 bases; nucleotides outside the gene matches: 6. Germline loops: CDR1 ENHRY, CDR2 SYGVKD. The CDR3 loop is CAISAQGAGDYGYTF. Here the CDR3 DNA reads TGTGCCATCAGTGCACAGGGGGCAGGGGACTATGGCTACACCTTC.

The V and J genes are TRBV2 and TRBJ2-3; D is perhaps TRBD1 (5 bases). The CDR3 length is 15 residues. V was clipped by 3 bases and J by 5 bases, with 15 bases between them. Per germline, CDR1 SNHLY and CDR2 FYNNEI. DNA for the CDR3: TGTGCCAGCAGTGAGCAGGGTCAGGTTGGAGATACGCAGTATTTT. Its protein product is CASSEQGQVGDTQYF.

This rearrangement joins TRBV3-1 (or the pseudogene TRBV3-2) to TRBJ1-2; 7 bases fit TRBD1. There are 12 residues in the CDR3. Germline CDR1 is LGHDT and CDR2 is YNNKEL (reference sequence). V was pared by 8 bases and J by 5 bases, with 5 bases of the junction left unmatched. CDR3 loop: CASRGTAYGYTF. The CDR3 DNA follows: TGTGCCAGCCGCGGGACAGCGTATGGCTACACCTTC.

The CDR3 DNA sequence: TGTGCCAGCAGGTTCTCCGGGACACATAGCAATCAGCCCCAGCATTTT. This gives the protein CASRFSGTHSNQPQHF. The chain employs TRBV27 and TRBJ1-5; tentatively, D is TRBD1 (6 bases). This CDR3 has 16 amino acids. CDR1 MNHEY and CDR2 SMNVEV come from the germline V gene (reference sequence). V lost 6 bases and J lost 0, with 15 bases in between.

The genes are TRBV2 and TRBJ2-3; 7 nucleotides match TRBD2. Trimming took 10 bases from V and 2 from J; bases not matched to a gene: 12. Germline loops: CDR1 SNHLY, CDR2 FYNNEI. The CDR3 spans 15 residues. CDR3 sequence (DNA): TGTGCCAATCGCGGGGGACCGGATTCCACAGATACGCAGTATTTT. This translates into CANRGGPDSTDTQYF. The complete variable domain, with remaining parts taken from reference TRBV2 and TRBJ2-3, reads EPEVTQTPSHQVTQMGQEVILRCVPISNHLYFYWYRQILGQKVEFLVSFYNNEISEKSEIFDDQFSVERPDGSNFTLKIRSTKLEDSAMYFCANRGGPDSTDTQYFGPGTRLTVL.

The chain couples TRBV14 to TRBJ2-3, with 7 nucleotides matching TRBD2. The J segment lost 3 bases and the V segment lost 6 bases, leaving 6 bases of the junction unmatched. CDR1 is SGHDN, CDR2 FVKESK, per germline. This CDR3 has 14 amino acids. CDR3 loop: CASRKRGGTDTQYF. CDR3 in DNA: TGTGCCAGCAGAAAGCGGGGCGGGACAGATACGCAGTATTTT.

The chain combines TRBV7-2 with TRBJ2-5; possible D gene TRBD2, 5 bases. The V gene's germline CDR1 is SGHTA and CDR2 FQGNSA. Deletions cut 1 base from V and 4 bases from J, with 10 bases between. The CDR3 length is 14 residues. The CDR3: CASSLEMGRETQYF. DNA of the CDR3: TGTGCCAGCAGCTTAGAAATGGGGAGAGAGACCCAGTACTTC.

This rearrangement joins TRBV28 to TRBJ1-3, with unresolved D. CDR1 is MDHEN, CDR2 SYDVKM, per germline. With 6 bases removed from V and 2 bases from J, the gap between germline ends came to 11 bases. The CDR3 contains 14 residues. CDR3 amino acids: CASRPGSAGNTIYF. The CDR3 DNA reads TGTGCCAGCAGGCCGGGGAGCGCTGGAAACACCATATATTTT.

The V and J genes are TRBV12-3 or TRBV12-4 and TRBJ2-7; the match to TRBD1 covers 8 bases. The CDR3 covers 13 residues. Trimming removed 2 bases from V and 6 bases from J; junction bases left unmatched: 3. CDR3: CASSLTGQGEQYF. CDR3 DNA: TGTGCCAGCAGTTTAACTGGACAGGGCGAGCAGTACTTC.

The chain links TRBV12-3 or TRBV12-4 to TRBJ2-3; tentative D call: TRBD1 (5 bases). The CDR3 consists of 13 residues. The V gene lost 2 bases and the J gene lost 4 bases, with 7 bases spanning the gap. The CDR3 nucleotides read TGTGCCAGCAGTTTAAGGGGCGCAGATACGCAGTATTTT. This encodes CASSLRGADTQYF.